This T cell receptor beta chain was sequenced for a study of cytomegalovirus exposure and HLA in healthy donors. Broader study findings: In a later analysis, at a false discovery rate of 0.05, under 20,000 TCR beta sequences were associated with HLA alleles. Under in vitro conditions, three CMV-associated chains were confirmed as specific for CMV antigens.

The PCR used 60 Vbeta and 13 Jbeta primers. TCRdb keeps only in-frame clones here, not all; method: immunoSEQ multiplex PCR. The repertoire holds around 110,000 clones, with about 75% as singletons. This clone appeared a single time. Its cognate antigen is unknown. Germline assignment: CDR1 LNHNV and CDR2 YYDKDF (reference sequence). Trimming took 1 base from V and 1 from J, leaving 3 bases between them. The CDR3 has 13 residues. The sequence came from a male donor in good health and CMV-seropositive. V and J are TRBV15 and TRBJ2-3; D not resolved. The material sequenced was PBMCs. This CDR3 reads CATSRAGTDTQYF. For the CDR3, the DNA is TGTGCCACCAGCAGAGCAGGCACAGATACGCAGTATTTT.